The 7 T cell receptor beta chains presented below share a single source sample, sequenced in a study of immune cell composition in non-small cell lung cancer. The method was immunoSEQ multiplex PCR; TCRdb's version includes in-frame clones alone and lacks a portion of them. The sample gives some 6,000 clones, 55% to 75% of which show up once; 5.5% to 6% is in the top ten. Normal lung sampling was at least 3 cm from the tumour, as distant as possible. Sample: non-adjacent lung tissue. All receptors come from a human donor with non-small cell lung cancer.

There are a few counts of this clone. CDR3 amino acids: CSASGGGYTF. DNA for the CDR3: TGCAGTGCTTCGGGGGGAGGCTACACCTTC. This chain connects TRBV20-1 to TRBJ1-2; weak D call: TRBD1 (5 bases). The germline V gene encodes CDR1 DFQATT and CDR2 SNEGSKA (reference sequence). The CDR3 sequence is 10 residues long. Deletions cut 5 bases from V and 8 bases from J, with 9 bases between.

The genes are TRBV6-4 and TRBJ1-6; TRBD1 matches 8 bases. This CDR3 has 16 amino acids. V trimming: 7 bases; J trimming: 8 bases; junction bases outside the gene matches: 13. Germline V gene lookup returns CDR1 MRHNA and CDR2 SNTAGT. The CDR3 DNA sequence: TGTGCCAGCATATTCGTCCGGGACAGGTATCATTCACCCCTCCACTTT. It encodes CASIFVRDRYHSPLHF.

The V call is TRBV4-2, the J call TRBJ2-3; 8 nucleotides align to TRBD2. J lost 2 bases, V lost 3 bases, and 4 bases had no gene match. CDR1 is LGHNA, CDR2 YNFKEQ, per germline. The CDR3 contains 15 residues. CDR3 protein: CASSHLRGDTDTQYF. CDR3 in DNA: TGTGCCAGCAGCCATCTGCGGGGGGACACAGATACGCAGTATTTT.

The chain recombines TRBV6-6 with TRBJ2-4; D not resolved. Deletions cut 7 bases from V and 0 bases from J, with 16 bases between. CDR3 length: 16 residues. The V gene's germline CDR1 is MNHNY and CDR2 SVGAGI (reference sequence). The CDR3 sequence: CASNLHGPLAKNIQYF. The CDR3 DNA is TGTGCCAGCAACCTCCACGGTCCCCTAGCCAAAAACATTCAGTACTTC.

V is TRBV6-4 and J is TRBJ2-3, with 8 bases that match TRBD2. V was clipped by 3 bases and J by 4 bases; unmatched bases: 6. Germline CDR1 is MRHNA and CDR2 is SNTAGT. This CDR3 has 15 amino acids. The CDR3 region has the DNA TGTGCCAGCAGTGAGTCCGGGGGGGCCGCAGATACGCAGTATTTT. It is translated as CASSESGGAADTQYF.

This chain links TRBV27 with TRBJ1-6; D not resolved. V lost 0 bases, J lost 3 bases, and 9 bases lay in between. Germline V gene sequence: CDR1 MNHEY, CDR2 SMNVEV (reference sequence). The CDR3 spans 16 residues. For the CDR3, the DNA is TGTGCCAGCAGTTTATCGTCGCAGTTCTATAATTCACCCCTCCACTTT. Its translation: CASSLSSQFYNSPLHF.

The chain is built from TRBV2 and TRBJ2-7, with TRBD2 matching 7 bases. The CDR3 consists of 15 residues. Looked up from germline, CDR1 is SNHLY and CDR2 is FYNNEI. The J segment lost 1 base and the V segment lost 8 bases, leaving 11 bases of the junction unmatched. The CDR3 protein is CASGMSSGASYEQYF. In DNA form, the CDR3 reads TGTGCCAGCGGGATGTCTAGCGGAGCATCCTACGAGCAGTACTTC.